Below are 26 T cell receptor beta chains sequenced from a single sample in a study of shared clonotypes between healthy human individuals. Profiled with immunoSEQ multiplex PCR; TCRdb holds only in-frame clones, not every one. The profile shows approximately 2,000,000 clones, 85% to 95% of them singletons. Material: naive CD4+ T cells from PBMCs. Subset specified: CD45RA+ positively selected. These receptors were taken from a man aged 18 to 35 in good health. Some clones in this sample may be carry-over from other donors' samples.

This clone appeared once. This sequence joins TRBV27 and TRBJ1-4; D unclear. V was pared by 11 bases and J by 7 bases, with 14 bases between. The germline V gene encodes CDR1 MNHEY and CDR2 SMNVEV (reference sequence). The CDR3 runs 12 residues. CDR3 sequence reads: CASGRSGEKLFF. As DNA, the CDR3 is TGTGCCTCGGGGAGGAGTGGTGAAAAACTGTTTTTT.

CDR3 residues: CASSQSGQAGGYTF. The CDR3 DNA is TGTGCCAGCAGCCAATCAGGTCAGGCGGGCGGCTACACCTTC. The chain has TRBV7-9 and TRBJ1-2; D call uncertain. V dropped 5 bases and J dropped 8 bases, with 18 bases sitting between them. The V gene's germline CDR1 is SEHNR and CDR2 FQNEAQ (reference sequence). The CDR3 is 14 residues long.

This clone was seen a handful of times. This CDR3 is CASGLGNTEAFF. In DNA, the CDR3 is TGTGCTAGTGGTTTGGGGAACACTGAAGCTTTCTTT. The chain couples TRBV12-5 to TRBJ1-1; D not resolved. Deletions cut 1 base from V and 1 base from J, with 1 base between. The CDR3 sequence is 12 residues long. Germline V gene lookup returns CDR1 LGHNT and CDR2 FRNRAP. Looking up the rest from reference TRBV12-5 and TRBJ1-1 gives the full variable domain: DARVTQTPRHKVTEMGQEVTMRCQPILGHNTVFWYRQTMMQGLELLAYFRNRAPLDDSGMPKDRFSAEMPDATLATLKIQPSEPRDSAVYFCASGLGNTEAFFGQGTRLTVV.

The gene calls are TRBV6-1 and TRBJ2-3; maybe TRBD1 (6 bases). The CDR3 consists of 14 residues. Between the trimmed V and J ends, which lost 5 bases and 6 bases, there was a span of 15 bases. The germline CDR1 and CDR2 sequences are MNHNS and SASEGT. The CDR3 DNA reads as TGTGCCAGCAGTCTTGACAGGTCAGCTGATACGCAGTATTTT. Its translation: CASSLDRSADTQYF.

The V and J genes are TRBV7-9 and TRBJ2-5, with 10 bases aligning to TRBD1. The CDR3 sequence is 15 residues long. The V gene end was trimmed by 5 bases and the J gene end by 5 bases; junction bases not matched to a gene: 8. CDR1 and CDR2 from the germline V gene are SEHNR and FQNEAQ (reference sequence). CDR3 sequence: CASSQGTGDGETQYF. DNA for the CDR3: TGTGCCAGCAGCCAGGGGACAGGGGACGGGGAGACCCAGTACTTC.

The chain carries TRBV11-2 and TRBJ2-5; possible D gene TRBD2, 6 bases. V was shortened by 5 bases and J by 5 bases, with 15 bases between the two germline ends. This CDR3 contains 14 residues. Germline loops: CDR1 SGHAT, CDR2 FQNNGV. CDR3 DNA: TGTGCCAGCAGCATAACTAGCTTTTGGGAGACCCAGTACTTC. Translated, it gives CASSITSFWETQYF.

This sequence joins TRBV2 and TRBJ2-1; TRBD1 matches at 7 bases. The J segment lost 4 bases and the V segment lost 5 bases, leaving 11 bases of the junction unmatched. The CDR3 loop spans 16 amino acids. Germline V gives CDR1 SNHLY, CDR2 FYNNEI. This CDR3 reads CASSRDSIPPYNEQFF. In nucleotides, the CDR3 is TGTGCCAGCAGTCGGGACAGCATCCCCCCTTACAATGAGCAGTTCTTC.

This chain connects TRBV4-2 to TRBJ2-7; the match to TRBD1 covers 10 bases. Germline loops: CDR1 LGHNA, CDR2 YNFKEQ. The CDR3 runs 15 residues. V shed 4 bases, J shed 2 bases, and the junction held 5 bases outside the gene matches. Written as DNA, the CDR3 is TGTGCCAGCAGCCGCACAGGACAGGGGGCCTACGAGCAGTACTTC. Amino acids: CASSRTGQGAYEQYF.

The chain recombines TRBV15 with TRBJ2-2, with TRBD2 matching 9 bases. The CDR3 runs to 17 residues. Trimming removed 0 bases from V and 5 bases from J; junction bases left unmatched: 7. The germline V gene has CDR1 LNHNV and CDR2 YYDKDF (reference sequence). The DNA for the CDR3 is TGTGCCACCAGCAGAGAGGGCGGGAGGGCCTGGACCGGGGAGCTGTTTTTT. It yields the protein CATSREGGRAWTGELFF.

V and J are TRBV6-5 and TRBJ2-3; the match to TRBD2 covers 13 bases. The germline V gene has CDR1 MNHEY and CDR2 SVGAGI. The CDR3 runs to 15 residues. Trimming took 2 bases from V and 6 from J; bases not matched to a gene: 2. CDR3 protein: CASSYRTSGSDTQYF. CDR3 DNA sequence: TGTGCCAGCAGTTACAGGACTAGCGGGAGTGATACGCAGTATTTT.

This rearrangement joins TRBV9 to TRBJ2-3, with 8 bases lining up with TRBD1. The V and J ends lost 0 bases and 10 bases, in that order; junction bases with no gene match: 7. The CDR3 sequence is 14 residues long. Germline values: CDR1 SGDLS, CDR2 YYNGEE. CDR3 sequence: CASSVARGTGPQYF. The DNA for the CDR3 is TGTGCCAGCAGCGTAGCACGCGGGACAGGACCGCAGTATTTT.

This clone has only one observation. The chain joins TRBV6-1 to TRBJ1-5; 8 bases line up with TRBD1. CDR1 is MNHNS and CDR2 is SASEGT in the germline V gene. The CDR3 runs to 15 residues. After removal of 7 bases from V and 2 bases from J, the junction contained 7 bases not matched to a gene. The CDR3 DNA is TGTGCCAGCACCTCGACAGGGGCTGGCAATCAGCCCCAGCATTTT. Amino acids: CASTSTGAGNQPQHF.

The genes are TRBV5-1 and TRBJ2-3; D is perhaps TRBD1 (5 bases). Trimming cost V 4 bases and J 2 bases, with 17 bases left between them. There are 16 residues in the CDR3. Germline V gene data show CDR1 as SGHRS and CDR2 as YFSETQ. The CDR3 DNA is TGCGCCAGCAGCCTGGGATGGGGCAGAATCACAGATACGCAGTATTTT. Translation: CASSLGWGRITDTQYF.

Only one count was recorded for this clone. The rearrangement links TRBV27 to TRBJ2-1; 11 bases match TRBD2. The trim removed 6 bases at V and 0 bases at J, leaving 10 bases unmatched. Looked up from germline, CDR1 is MNHEY and CDR2 is SMNVEV (reference sequence). The length of the CDR3 is 18 residues. For the CDR3, the DNA is TGTGCCAGCAGCCGCCCGGGACTAGCGGCCCGCTCCTACAATGAGCAGTTCTTC. Residues: CASSRPGLAARSYNEQFF.

This clone was seen a handful of times. V and J are TRBV5-1 and TRBJ2-1, with 15 bases fitting TRBD2. With 5 bases clipped from V and 8 bases from J, the junction kept 2 bases outside the gene matches. The CDR3 totals 14 residues. Germline CDR1 SGHRS, CDR2 YFSETQ. The CDR3 bases are TGCGCCAGCAGTGGGACTAGCGGGAGGTATGAGCAGTTCTTC. Protein product: CASSGTSGRYEQFF.

The count of this clone is one. At one end the junction does not follow the germline gene, possibly because of a read error. The sample holds other DNA sequences that translate to the same CDR3. V is TRBV5-4 and J is TRBJ2-7; unclear D gene. Germline loops: CDR1 SGHNT, CDR2 YYREEE (reference sequence). This CDR3 has 12 amino acids. In DNA form, the CDR3 reads TGTGCCAGCAGCTCGGACGGCCGCGAGCAGTACTTT. Encoded protein: CASSSDGREQYF.

This sequence joins TRBV7-8 and TRBJ2-7; possible D gene TRBD2, 6 bases. Germline CDR1 reads SGHVS; CDR2 reads FQNEAQ. With 4 bases removed from V and 7 bases from J, the gap between germline ends came to 14 bases. The CDR3 sequence is 13 residues long. The CDR3, as DNA: TGTGCCAGCAGCTCCGGGGGATCCGGGGAGCAGTACTTC. Protein product: CASSSGGSGEQYF.

This clone appeared a single time. This chain links TRBV7-9 with TRBJ2-2; possible D gene TRBD1, 5 bases. V was clipped by 5 bases and J by 2 bases, with 9 bases between them. The CDR3 extends over 14 amino acids. Per germline, CDR1 SEHNR and CDR2 FQNEAQ (reference sequence). CDR3 in amino acids: CASSPTVNTGELFF. CDR3 nucleotide sequence: TGTGCCAGCAGCCCGACAGTTAACACCGGGGAGCTGTTTTTT.

On this clone: One end of the junction is discordant with germline, which a read error may explain. This chain joins TRBV6-6 and TRBJ2-1; D might be TRBD2 (5 bases). Germline values: CDR1 MNHNY, CDR2 SVGAGI (reference sequence). CDR3 length: 16 residues. As DNA, the CDR3 is TGTGCCAGCAGATACTATAGCGTCCACTCCTACAATGAGCAGTTCTTC. It specifies CASRYYSVHSYNEQFF.

This chain uses TRBV6-5 with TRBJ2-3; D ambiguous. CDR3 size: 16 residues. The V gene lost 0 bases and the J gene lost 2 bases, with 12 bases spanning the gap. The germline gives CDR1 MNHEY, CDR2 SVGAGI. The CDR3 loop is CASSYSIRIDTDTQYF. CDR3 coding DNA: TGTGCCAGCAGTTACTCCATACGTATTGACACAGATACGCAGTATTTT.

The chain recombines TRBV7-9 with TRBJ2-1; D not resolved. With 5 bases removed from V and 12 bases from J, the gap between germline ends came to 14 bases. From germline, CDR1 is SEHNR and CDR2 FQNEAQ (reference sequence). There are 12 residues in the CDR3. This CDR3 reads CASSPFLGSQFF. The CDR3 DNA follows: TGTGCCAGCAGCCCGTTTTTGGGATCGCAGTTCTTC.

This clone was found once. The chain carries TRBV28 and TRBJ2-5, with D perhaps matching TRBD1 (5 bases). V lost 9 bases and J 7 bases, leaving 21 bases between the germline ends. Germline V gene lookup returns CDR1 MDHEN and CDR2 SYDVKM. The CDR3 has 14 residues. CDR3 residues: CASHGSTVFRTQYF. The CDR3 DNA follows: TGTGCCAGTCACGGGTCGACAGTATTTAGGACCCAGTACTTC.

V and J are TRBV2 and TRBJ1-2; tentatively, D is TRBD1 (5 bases). Per germline, CDR1 SNHLY and CDR2 FYNNEI. Trimming stripped 8 bases from V and 1 base from J, with 14 bases between. The CDR3 extends over 14 amino acids. In nucleotides, the CDR3 is TGTGCCAGCGACCGGGACGGATTTAACTATGGCTACACCTTC. This sequence encodes CASDRDGFNYGYTF.

This rearrangement joins TRBV10-3 to TRBJ2-7; TRBD2 matches 8 bases. J gave up 2 bases and V 6 bases, and 6 bases lay outside the gene matches. The length of the CDR3 is 14 residues. Germline values: CDR1 ENHRY, CDR2 SYGVKD. The CDR3 nucleotides are TGTGCCATCAGGATGACTAGCGCGACCTACGAGCAGTACTTC. This translates into CAIRMTSATYEQYF.

In DNA form, the CDR3 reads TGCGCCAGCAGCGGGGGTGTCAGCGGGAGCGGGTCGGATACGCAGTATTTT. Protein: CASSGGVSGSGSDTQYF. This chain connects TRBV10-2 to TRBJ2-3; 8 nucleotides match TRBD2. This CDR3 contains 17 residues. CDR1 WSHSY and CDR2 SAAADI come from the germline V gene. The V segment lost 6 bases and the J segment 6 bases; nucleotides outside the gene matches: 17.

The rearrangement uses TRBV5-1 and TRBJ2-5; either TRBD1 or TRBD2 may fit D (6 bases each). The CDR3 consists of 15 residues. V lost 7 bases to trimming and J lost 1 base, with 17 bases between them. CDR1 and CDR2 (germline): SGHRS, YFSETQ. CDR3 loop: CASRKRGELQETQYF. The CDR3, as DNA: TGCGCCAGCCGAAAGAGGGGGGAGCTCCAAGAGACCCAGTACTTC. The full variable domain, completed using reference TRBV5-1 and TRBJ2-5, is KAGVTQTPRYLIKTRGQQVTLSCSPISGHRSVSWYQQTPGQGLQFLFEYFSETQRNKGNFPGRFSGRQFSNSRSEMNVSTLELGDSALYLCASRKRGELQETQYFGPGTRLLVL.